Each of the 4 T cell receptor beta chains below was sequenced from the same sample in a study of cytomegalovirus exposure and HLA in healthy donors. The study ran its PCR with 60 Vbeta and 13 Jbeta primers. Clones were sequenced by immunoSEQ multiplex PCR, and TCRdb holds only the in-frame ones, with some missing. The sample yields fewer than 200,000 clones, just under 80% seen once. Sequences were obtained from PBMCs. All receptors come from a man aged 25 to 40 in good health and CMV-seronegative.

The chain employs TRBV4-1 and TRBJ2-3, with TRBD1 matching 7 bases. The CDR3 spans 16 residues. Trimming cost V 1 base and J 3 bases; bases outside gene matches: 7. CDR1 is MGHRA, CDR2 YSYEKL, per germline. The DNA for the CDR3 is TGCGCCAGCAGCCAAGTACAGGGGATAATGACAGATACGCAGTATTTT. This encodes CASSQVQGIMTDTQYF.

The J gene is TRBJ2-1, the V gene TRBV2; TRBD1 matches 8 bases. This CDR3 is 13 amino acids long. V shed 7 bases and J 9 bases; nucleotides not matched to a gene: 8. The germline CDR1 and CDR2 sequences are SNHLY and FYNNEI. DNA for the CDR3: TGTGCCAGCACAGGACAGGGTGGCGCTGAGCAGTTCTTC. Its translation is CASTGQGGAEQFF.

This clone was recorded only once. The J gene is TRBJ2-7, the V gene TRBV6-5, with TRBD1 matching over 9 bases. Trimming at V came to 7 bases and at J to 3 bases, leaving 4 bases not matched to a gene. CDR1 and CDR2 from the germline V gene are MNHEY and SVGAGI. There are 13 residues in the CDR3. In DNA, the CDR3 is TGTGCCAGCACCCGGACAGGGGTCTACGAGCAGTACTTC. Protein product: CASTRTGVYEQYF.

The gene calls are TRBV11-2 and TRBJ1-6, with 9 nucleotides matching TRBD1. The CDR3 loop spans 15 amino acids. Looked up from germline, CDR1 is SGHAT and CDR2 is FQNNGV. V was clipped by 5 bases and J by 6 bases; unmatched bases: 5. Written as DNA, the CDR3 is TGTGCCAGCAGCCGAGGGACAGGGTTTAATTCACCCCTCCACTTT. Amino acid sequence: CASSRGTGFNSPLHF.